These 29 T cell receptor beta chains came from one sample sequenced in a study of early T cells in non-severe SARS-CoV-2 infection. One entry per CDR3 protein, called by TCRdb with MiXCR from the 5' RACE reads. The sample consists of some 30,000 distinct CDR3 sequences, around 6.6% of them appearing once. The specimen sequenced was whole blood. These TCRs come from an adult who was a healthcare worker with PCR-confirmed SARS-CoV-2 infection or an uninfected control (not recorded which).

This clonotype showed up many times. This sequence joins TRBV5-1 and TRBJ1-4; D might be TRBD1 (5 bases). V was shortened by 0 bases and J by 5 bases, with 14 bases between the two germline ends. The CDR3 has 16 amino acids. Germline V gene data show CDR1 as SGHRS and CDR2 as YFSETQ. CDR3 sequence: CASSLERGRVNEKLFF. The CDR3, as DNA: TGCGCCAGCAGCTTGGAAAGGGGTCGTGTCAATGAAAAACTGTTTTTT.

The sample holds many counts of this clonotype. This chain uses TRBV6-6 with TRBJ2-1; D possibly uses TRBD1 or TRBD2 (6 bases each). Germline V CDR1 and CDR2: MNHNY, SVGAGI (reference sequence). V shed 1 base and J shed 7 bases, with 14 bases lying between them. The CDR3 sequence is 15 residues long. CDR3 sequence reads: CASSYWRGGGNEQFF. The CDR3 nucleotides read TGTGCCAGCAGTTACTGGCGTGGAGGGGGGAATGAGCAGTTCTTC.

This clonotype has ten or more counts. CDR3 in amino acids: CASSQDGTSGRAGEQFF. The CDR3 bases are TGCGCCAGCAGCCAAGACGGGACTAGCGGGAGGGCCGGTGAGCAGTTCTTC. The genes are TRBV4-3 and TRBJ2-1; TRBD2 matches 16 bases. This CDR3 contains 17 residues. Unmatched junction bases numbered 5, after V lost 0 bases and J lost 9 bases. Germline CDR1 reads LGHNA; CDR2 reads YSLEER.

This clonotype has ten or more counts. The CDR3 region is CASSLRSRNSNQPQHF. CDR3 DNA sequence: TGTGCCAGCAGCTTAAGGTCCAGGAATAGCAATCAGCCCCAGCATTTT. The chain links TRBV7-6 to TRBJ1-5; D is unresolved. The CDR3 runs to 16 residues. The V end lost 2 bases, the J end lost 0 bases, and 11 bases lay between the germline ends. CDR1 SGHVS and CDR2 FNYEAQ come from the germline V gene.

This clonotype appeared many times. The V and J genes are TRBV12-3 or TRBV12-4 and TRBJ1-6; D call uncertain. Trimming shortened V by 3 bases and J by 8 bases, and 8 bases separated the two germline ends. This CDR3 has 13 amino acids. The CDR3, as DNA: TGTGCCAGCAGTTTTAACGGTGATTCACCCCTCCACTTT. This codes for CASSFNGDSPLHF.

This clonotype appeared many times. J is TRBJ1-2 and V is TRBV20-1; D not certain. The CDR3 runs to 14 residues. Germline CDR1 is DFQATT and CDR2 is SNEGSKA (reference sequence). Trimming pared 5 bases from V and 2 bases from J, leaving 15 bases between. The CDR3 loop is CSAADHLSNYGYTF. CDR3 in DNA: TGCAGTGCTGCGGACCACCTATCAAACTATGGCTACACCTTC.

This clonotype was counted ten times or more. For the CDR3, the DNA is TGTGCCAGCAGTCTCTCCGGGACAGGGGACGTTAACACTGAAGCTTTCTTT. Protein sequence: CASSLSGTGDVNTEAFF. The V call is TRBV12-3 or TRBV12-4, the J call TRBJ1-1; 10 bases align to TRBD1. Losses at the gene ends were 5 bases for V and 2 bases for J; bases not matched to a gene: 11. The length of the CDR3 is 17 residues.

This clonotype was recorded many times. The chain combines TRBV20-1 with TRBJ1-4; 11 nucleotides match TRBD1. The V gene end was trimmed by 6 bases and the J gene end by 6 bases; junction bases not matched to a gene: 0. The CDR3 sequence is 12 residues long. In germline, CDR1 is DFQATT, CDR2 SNEGSKA (reference sequence). The CDR3 region is CSAGQGDEKLFF. The CDR3 DNA sequence: TGCAGTGCGGGACAGGGGGATGAAAAACTGTTTTTT.

Ten or more counts support this clonotype. The chain combines TRBV10-2 with TRBJ2-7; 8 bases fit TRBD2. The ends lost 0 bases at V and 2 bases at J; junction bases unmatched: 9. This CDR3 has 17 residues. Germline V lookup: CDR1 WSHSY, CDR2 SAAADI. CDR3 DNA sequence: TGCGCCAGCAGTGAGTCGATAGGGAGCGGGAGACCCTACGAGCAGTACTTC. Protein product: CASSESIGSGRPYEQYF.

V gene TRBV6-1 combines with J gene TRBJ1-2; no clear D. This CDR3 has 16 amino acids. Germline CDR1 and CDR2: MNHNS and SASEGT. With 5 bases removed from V and 3 bases from J, the gap between germline ends came to 19 bases. For the CDR3, the DNA is TGTGCCAGCAGTAATTTGGAGGGTTGGACTGACTATGGCTACACCTTC. It translates to CASSNLEGWTDYGYTF.

In this sample, this clonotype turned up many times. This sequence joins TRBV7-8 and TRBJ2-7, with D possibly being TRBD1 (5 bases). V lost 1 base to trimming and J lost 2 bases, with 6 bases between them. The CDR3 is made up of 13 amino acids. Germline V gives CDR1 SGHVS, CDR2 FQNEAQ. The chain's CDR3 is CASSLVQAYEQYF. The CDR3, as DNA: TGTGCCAGCAGCTTAGTACAGGCCTACGAGCAGTACTTC.

The chain couples TRBV7-8 to TRBJ2-3, with D perhaps TRBD1 (5 bases). V was clipped by 3 bases and J by 3 bases, with 10 bases between them. Germline CDR1 SGHVS, CDR2 FQNEAQ. The CDR3 contains 14 residues. The CDR3 spells CASSFKGATDTQYF. Here the CDR3 DNA reads TGTGCCAGCAGCTTCAAAGGGGCGACAGATACGCAGTATTTT.

This clonotype was counted ten times or more. The V call is TRBV29-1, the J call TRBJ2-6, with a possible D match to TRBD1 (5 bases). The CDR3 loop spans 16 amino acids. V lost 4 bases, J lost 0 bases, and 13 bases lay in between. Per the germline V gene, CDR1 is SQVTM and CDR2 is ANQGSEA. The CDR3 protein is CSVAQDINSGANVLTF. CDR3 sequence (DNA): TGCAGCGTTGCACAGGACATCAACTCTGGGGCCAACGTCCTGACTTTC.

This clonotype was seen repeatedly, ten times or more. The chain combines TRBV12-3 or TRBV12-4 with TRBJ2-2, with D perhaps matching TRBD1 (6 bases). The CDR3 extends over 14 amino acids. The V end was cut by 7 bases, the J end by 4 bases, with 13 bases between. The CDR3 DNA follows: TGTGCCAGCACCATGGCAGGGGCCACCGGGGAGCTGTTTTTT. The encoded protein is CASTMAGATGELFF.

This clonotype showed up many times. This sequence joins TRBV5-5 and TRBJ2-5; D remains ambiguous. The V end was cut by 0 bases, the J end by 4 bases, with 16 bases between. The germline gives CDR1 SGHKS, CDR2 YYEKEE (reference sequence). The CDR3 has 16 amino acids. Here the CDR3 reads CASSLDFRSSRETQYF. The CDR3 DNA reads as TGTGCCAGCAGCTTGGACTTTCGGTCCTCCAGAGAGACCCAGTACTTC.

This clonotype was seen a few times. This chain links TRBV19 with TRBJ2-1, with D possibly being TRBD1 or TRBD2 (5 bases each). Germline V lookup: CDR1 LNHDA, CDR2 SQIVND (reference sequence). This CDR3 region has 15 residues. Trimming removed 1 base at V and 7 bases at J, with 14 bases between. The CDR3 DNA follows: TGTGCCAGTAGTATAGTAGGGACCCCTGGGAATGAGCAGTTCTTC. Protein product: CASSIVGTPGNEQFF.

This clonotype was observed at least ten times. The chain couples TRBV7-7 to TRBJ2-2; D possibly uses TRBD1 or TRBD2 (5 bases each). Trimming cost V 1 base and J 2 bases, with 8 bases left between them. The germline V gene has CDR1 SSHAT and CDR2 FNYEAQ (reference sequence). The CDR3 spans 15 residues. CDR3 coding DNA: TGTGCCAGCAGCTTAGGGGGGATTAACACCGGGGAGCTGTTTTTT. Protein product: CASSLGGINTGELFF.

This clonotype was picked up a small number of times. CDR3 residues: CSVRGLNTGELFF. In DNA, the CDR3 is TGCAGCGTCCGGGGACTCAACACCGGGGAGCTGTTTTTT. This chain uses TRBV29-1 with TRBJ2-2; D might be TRBD2 (6 bases). The CDR3 has 13 residues. Germline CDR1 reads SQVTM; CDR2 reads ANQGSEA. V was shortened by 6 bases and J by 2 bases, with 10 bases between the two germline ends.

This clonotype has only a few counts. The chain employs TRBV20-1 and TRBJ1-5, with 7 bases aligning to TRBD1. The CDR3 covers 16 residues. Losses at the gene ends were 3 bases for V and 3 bases for J; bases not matched to a gene: 11. Germline V gives CDR1 DFQATT, CDR2 SNEGSKA (reference sequence). CDR3 DNA: TGCAGTGCTAGTCCCGTGACAGGGATTAACAATCAGCCCCAGCATTTT. Amino acid sequence: CSASPVTGINNQPQHF.

CDR3 residues: CASRRTGGETQYF. The CDR3 nucleotides are TGTGCCAGCAGACGGACAGGGGGCGAGACCCAGTACTTC. The V and J genes are TRBV12-3 or TRBV12-4 and TRBJ2-5; 11 bases line up with TRBD1. The junction had 2 bases not matched to a gene; V was cut back by 6 bases and J by 5 bases. CDR3 length: 13 amino acids.

In its sample, this clonotype was seen many times. CDR3 residues: CASSEKGSLRFGYTF. DNA for the CDR3: TGCGCCAGCAGTGAGAAGGGCAGTCTTCGGTTCGGCTACACCTTC. The chain is built from TRBV10-2 and TRBJ1-2; D not resolved. Germline CDR1 is WSHSY and CDR2 is SAAADI. V was clipped by 2 bases and J by 8 bases, with 18 bases between them. The CDR3 totals 15 residues.

This clonotype was seen repeatedly, ten times or more. CDR3 DNA: TGTGCCAGCAGTGCGACAGGGCCAACTAATGAAAAACTGTTTTTT. Residues: CASSATGPTNEKLFF. The J gene is TRBJ1-4, the V gene TRBV25-1, with 7 bases identical to TRBD1. The length of the CDR3 is 15 residues. Trimming at V came to 4 bases and at J to 0 bases, leaving 2 bases not matched to a gene. Germline V CDR1 and CDR2: MGHDK, SYGVNS.

This clonotype was counted many times. This chain uses TRBV20-1 with TRBJ2-7; weak D call: TRBD2 (5 bases). Germline CDR1 reads DFQATT; CDR2 reads SNEGSKA (reference sequence). Between the trimmed V and J ends, which lost 0 bases and 6 bases, there was a span of 12 bases. This CDR3 contains 13 residues. This chain's CDR3 is CSARETAEGEQYF. Written as DNA, the CDR3 is TGCAGTGCTAGAGAGACTGCCGAGGGCGAGCAGTACTTC.

This clonotype was counted at least ten times. The chain is built from TRBV7-8 and TRBJ1-4; no firm D call. Germline values: CDR1 SGHVS, CDR2 FQNEAQ. V dropped 5 bases and J dropped 4 bases, with 14 bases sitting between them. The CDR3 totals 15 residues. The CDR3 here is CASSPTPGFNEKLFF. CDR3 bases: TGTGCCAGCAGCCCAACGCCAGGTTTTAATGAAAAACTGTTTTTT.

The rearrangement uses TRBV20-1 and TRBJ1-5; a weak D match, TRBD1 (6 bases). Germline CDR1 reads DFQATT; CDR2 reads SNEGSKA (reference sequence). V was cut by 5 bases and J by 7 bases, with 18 bases left in between. CDR3 length equals 14 residues. CDR3 sequence reads: CSAPPLQGEQPQHF. CDR3 DNA sequence: TGCAGTGCTCCCCCCTTACAGGGCGAGCAGCCCCAGCATTTT.

This clonotype was recorded many times. This chain uses TRBV29-1 with TRBJ1-2; D might be TRBD1 (5 bases). This CDR3 is built from 13 residues. Germline V gene data show CDR1 as SQVTM and CDR2 as ANQGSEA. Trimming removed 2 bases from V and 14 bases from J, with 21 bases in between. The CDR3 nucleotides are TGCAGCGTTGAAAGGACGGAGGCCCTAGGGGAAACCTTC. It yields the protein CSVERTEALGETF.

This clonotype turned up a few times. V is TRBV4-2 and J is TRBJ2-7, with D tentatively TRBD2 (5 bases). With 0 bases removed from V and 2 bases from J, the gap between germline ends came to 14 bases. This CDR3 spans 16 amino acids. Germline V gene lookup returns CDR1 LGHNA and CDR2 YNFKEQ. The CDR3 is CASSQDFYAGPYEQYF. CDR3 bases: TGTGCCAGCAGCCAAGATTTCTACGCGGGCCCCTACGAGCAGTACTTC.

This clonotype was counted ten times or more. The J gene is TRBJ1-1, the V gene TRBV28, with unresolved D. The CDR3 has 11 residues. The V gene's germline CDR1 is MDHEN and CDR2 SYDVKM. V lost 7 bases to trimming and J lost 8 bases, with 11 bases between them. The CDR3 DNA reads as TGTGCCAGCATAAACAGCCGAGAAGCTTTCTTT. Its protein product is CASINSREAFF.

The chain recombines TRBV7-2 with TRBJ2-3, with a tentative D call TRBD2 (6 bases). The CDR3 is 15 residues long. The germline CDR1 and CDR2 sequences are SGHTA and FQGNSA. V lost 1 base and J lost 2, with 10 bases in between. This CDR3 is CASSLGGAYTDTQYF. The CDR3 DNA reads TGTGCCAGCAGCTTAGGCGGGGCCTACACAGATACGCAGTATTTT.